The rows below give T cell receptor beta chains drawn from one sample of a study of cytomegalovirus exposure and HLA in healthy donors. Libraries were prepared by immunoSEQ multiplex PCR; TCRdb keeps only in-frame clonotypes and omits some of them. The sample table sets out over 100,000 clones. The sample was PBMCs. Receptors were obtained from a man between 18 and 35 years old in good health and CMV-seronegative. Both conserved end residues are part of each CDR3. The order of the fields is D gene, V gene, J gene, CDR3 protein. A D gene is named only where the DNA matches it firmly.

d_gene: -
v_gene: TRBV15
j_gene: TRBJ2-2
CDR3aa: CATQVSRTLWDTGELFF

d_gene: TRBD2
v_gene: TRBV9
j_gene: TRBJ2-7
CDR3aa: CASSAGGSAHEQYF

d_gene: -
v_gene: TRBV7-9
j_gene: TRBJ1-1
CDR3aa: CASSRTTNTEAFF

d_gene: -
v_gene: TRBV2
j_gene: TRBJ2-1
CDR3aa: CASSDSSSHYNEQFF

d_gene: TRBD2
v_gene: TRBV29-1
j_gene: TRBJ2-3
CDR3aa: CSVGSGSNPQYF

d_gene: TRBD1
v_gene: TRBV28
j_gene: TRBJ1-2
CDR3aa: CASRLIGTGGKSYTF

d_gene: -
v_gene: TRBV7-2
j_gene: TRBJ1-4
CDR3aa: CASSKGLINEKLFF

d_gene: -
v_gene: TRBV19
j_gene: TRBJ2-7
CDR3aa: CASNPGSGAEQYF

d_gene: TRBD1
v_gene: TRBV19
j_gene: TRBJ1-5
CDR3aa: CASSSPGTGGIQPQHF

d_gene: TRBD1
v_gene: TRBV4-3
j_gene: TRBJ2-3
CDR3aa: CASSQGGQDRDF

d_gene: -
v_gene: TRBV19
j_gene: TRBJ1-2
CDR3aa: CASSIRADYGYTF

d_gene: -
v_gene: TRBV7-2
j_gene: TRBJ1-5
CDR3aa: CASSLEEGNQPQHF

d_gene: TRBD2
v_gene: TRBV9
j_gene: TRBJ2-7
CDR3aa: CASSEGGVIYEQYF

d_gene: TRBD1
v_gene: TRBV7-2
j_gene: TRBJ1-2
CDR3aa: CASSPRQGGTSNYGYTF

d_gene: TRBD2
v_gene: TRBV10-2
j_gene: TRBJ2-1
CDR3aa: CASSDYLAGGLGEQFF

d_gene: -
v_gene: TRBV7-8
j_gene: TRBJ2-7
CDR3aa: CASRRMGGADVSYEQYF

d_gene: -
v_gene: TRBV6-5
j_gene: TRBJ2-5
CDR3aa: CASSNLLETEETQYF

d_gene: -
v_gene: TRBV7-2
j_gene: -
CDR3aa: CASSAPGWVEQYF

d_gene: -
v_gene: TRBV15
j_gene: TRBJ1-1
CDR3aa: CATSRDRGISTEAFF

d_gene: TRBD1
v_gene: TRBV5-4
j_gene: TRBJ2-7
CDR3aa: CASSLSAGTGNYEQYF

d_gene: TRBD1
v_gene: TRBV7-9
j_gene: TRBJ1-1
CDR3aa: CASSNLQGANTEAFF

d_gene: TRBD1
v_gene: TRBV28
j_gene: TRBJ2-7
CDR3aa: CASSPSGTGGEQYF

d_gene: -
v_gene: TRBV9
j_gene: TRBJ2-2
CDR3aa: CASSIGGGGTGELFF

d_gene: TRBD1
v_gene: TRBV4-3
j_gene: TRBJ1-1
CDR3aa: CASSHLDRGGTEAFF

d_gene: -
v_gene: TRBV11-3
j_gene: TRBJ2-7
CDR3aa: CASSFGRLDEQYF

d_gene: TRBD1
v_gene: TRBV7-9
j_gene: TRBJ2-1
CDR3aa: CASSRTGGINNEQFF

d_gene: TRBD2
v_gene: TRBV7-2
j_gene: TRBJ2-1
CDR3aa: CASSREEKLAGESYNEQFF

d_gene: TRBD1
v_gene: TRBV13
j_gene: TRBJ1-1
CDR3aa: CASSHTGTGTFF

d_gene: TRBD2
v_gene: TRBV5-1
j_gene: TRBJ2-7
CDR3aa: CASSLGTSGSSYEQYF

d_gene: -
v_gene: TRBV4-1
j_gene: TRBJ2-5
CDR3aa: CASSQARGLQTQYF

d_gene: TRBD1
v_gene: TRBV7-9
j_gene: TRBJ2-3
CDR3aa: CASSFTTGATDTQYF

d_gene: -
v_gene: TRBV19
j_gene: TRBJ1-2
CDR3aa: CASLGFAGSGYGYTF

d_gene: TRBD1
v_gene: TRBV27
j_gene: TRBJ1-4
CDR3aa: CASSRDRGEKLFF

d_gene: -
v_gene: TRBV6-5
j_gene: TRBJ1-4
CDR3aa: CASSYQGTGEKLFF

d_gene: -
v_gene: TRBV11-2
j_gene: TRBJ1-1
CDR3aa: CASSLSEGTEAFF

d_gene: TRBD1
v_gene: TRBV28
j_gene: -
CDR3aa: CASGQVSDEQYF

d_gene: TRBD1
v_gene: TRBV5-1
j_gene: TRBJ1-4
CDR3aa: CASSLVPGQGRGEKLFF

d_gene: TRBD1
v_gene: TRBV6-1
j_gene: TRBJ1-6
CDR3aa: CASRLDRTHNSPLHF

d_gene: TRBD1
v_gene: TRBV2
j_gene: TRBJ2-2
CDR3aa: CASSWTGHTGELFF

d_gene: TRBD1
v_gene: TRBV11-3
j_gene: TRBJ1-3
CDR3aa: CASSRDRGSGNTIYF

d_gene: -
v_gene: TRBV19
j_gene: TRBJ1-5
CDR3aa: CASSIRQINQPQHF

d_gene: TRBD1
v_gene: TRBV19
j_gene: TRBJ2-1
CDR3aa: CASSGPGDRGTNEQFF

d_gene: -
v_gene: TRBV27
j_gene: TRBJ2-2
CDR3aa: CASKRSTGELFF

d_gene: -
v_gene: TRBV28
j_gene: TRBJ1-1
CDR3aa: CASSLVRTEAFF

d_gene: TRBD1
v_gene: TRBV7-2
j_gene: TRBJ2-6
CDR3aa: CASSSGTGTFWANVLTF